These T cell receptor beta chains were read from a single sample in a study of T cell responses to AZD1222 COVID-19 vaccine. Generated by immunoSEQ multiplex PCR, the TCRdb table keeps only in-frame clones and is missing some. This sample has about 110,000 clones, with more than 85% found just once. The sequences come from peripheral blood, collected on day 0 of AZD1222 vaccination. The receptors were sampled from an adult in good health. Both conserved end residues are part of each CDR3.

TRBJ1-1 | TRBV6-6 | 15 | CASSHGQALNTEAFF
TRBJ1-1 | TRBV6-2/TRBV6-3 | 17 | CASSYTYRGPMNTEAFF
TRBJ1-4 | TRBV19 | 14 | CASSTTRVNEKLFF
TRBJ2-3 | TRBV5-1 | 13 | CASSDPGTDTQYF
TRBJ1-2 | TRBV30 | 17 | CAWSAAGGALTNYGYTF
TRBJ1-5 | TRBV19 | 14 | CASSIAGTNQPQHF
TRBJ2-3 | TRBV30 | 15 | CAWGSKGPFTDTQYF
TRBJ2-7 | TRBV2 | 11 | CASSDAVGQYF
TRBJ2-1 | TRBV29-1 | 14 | CSVGLAGGYNEQFF
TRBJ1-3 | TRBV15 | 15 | CATSRVKRHGDTIYF
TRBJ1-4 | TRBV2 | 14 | CASSRTGRDEKLFF
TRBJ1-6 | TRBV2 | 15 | CASGASRGFNSPLHF
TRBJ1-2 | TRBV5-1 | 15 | CASSLVGGSNYGYTF
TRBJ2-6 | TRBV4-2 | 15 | CASSSTVSGANVLTF
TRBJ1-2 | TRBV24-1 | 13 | CATSDSHRDGYTF
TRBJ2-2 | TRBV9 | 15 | CASSVGQGWTGELFF
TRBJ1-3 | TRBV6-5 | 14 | CASSLDSSGNTIYF
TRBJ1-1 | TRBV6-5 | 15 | CASSSLGQMRTEAFF
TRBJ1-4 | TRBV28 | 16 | CASRAVGTATNEKLFF
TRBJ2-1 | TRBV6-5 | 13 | CASSRGQYNEQFF
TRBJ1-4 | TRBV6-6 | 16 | CASRIIPGQGDEKLFF
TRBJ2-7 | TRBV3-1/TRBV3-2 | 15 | CASSHGQGSTYEQYF